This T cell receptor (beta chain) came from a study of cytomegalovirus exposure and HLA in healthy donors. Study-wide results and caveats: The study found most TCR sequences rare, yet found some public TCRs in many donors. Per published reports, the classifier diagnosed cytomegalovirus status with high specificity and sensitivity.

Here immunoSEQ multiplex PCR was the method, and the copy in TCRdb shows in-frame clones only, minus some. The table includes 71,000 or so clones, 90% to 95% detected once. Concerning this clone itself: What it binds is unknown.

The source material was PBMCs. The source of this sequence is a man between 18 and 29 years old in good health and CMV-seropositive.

The CDR3 nucleotides read TGTGCCAGCAGCCGGGACAGGGCCGGAGAGACCCAGTACTTC. Encoded protein: CASSRDRAGETQYF. J is TRBJ2-5 and V is TRBV6-1, with 9 positions matching TRBD1. This CDR3 has 14 amino acids. Germline assignment: CDR1 MNHNS and CDR2 SASEGT. V shed 6 bases, J shed 4 bases, and the junction held 6 bases outside the gene matches.